This T cell receptor beta chain emerged from a study of shared clonotypes between healthy human individuals. Study at large: Researchers assigned three CD4 naive, three CD4 memory, two CD8 naive and one CD8 memory plate to each donor. Regarding the study as a whole: Shared clonotypes across all four donors exceeded non-shared ones in generation probability.

The authors ran the assay at deep level. TCRdb keeps only in-frame clones here, not all; method: immunoSEQ multiplex PCR. The sample holds millions of clones; 95% are singletons and the top ten take 0.13%. Note on this clone: Its antigen is unidentified.

CDR3 length equals 15 residues. V was shortened by 3 bases and J by 0 bases, with 9 bases between the two germline ends. The germline V gene encodes CDR1 MNHNS and CDR2 SASEGT. This TCR was recovered from a man aged 18-30 years in good health. Sequenced input: naive CD4+ T cells sorted from blood. Subset here: CD45RA+ positively selected. The gene calls are TRBV6-1 and TRBJ2-4; no definite D call. For the CDR3, the DNA is TGTGCCAGCAGTGACCCGGCATTAGCCAAAAACATTCAGTACTTC. Translated, it gives CASSDPALAKNIQYF.